This TCR beta chain was profiled in a study of control samples from healthy donors and cancer patients (dated by TCRdb to 2020 to 2021). Library construction relied on the immunoSEQ multiplex PCR assay. In its TCRdb copy, this immuneACCESS table keeps in-frame sequences only and misses some clones. Where compared with another copy, unresolved V genes explain less than half of these, and the others have no known cause. This sample holds around 200,000 clones; just under 95% were observed only once. Of the sample, roughly 1.6% is held by the ten largest clones. CDR1 and CDR2 are read off the germline V gene (reference sequence) as SEHNR and FQNEAQ. V gives up 1 base and J gives up 9 bases, and the segment between their germline ends measures 2 bases. Including the terminal cysteine and phenylalanine, the CDR3 comprises 10 residues. Here the CDR3 DNA is all that survives: 30 bases in frame from base 1.

As regards this clone: No cognate antigen has been identified for it. Per-base quality was not reported, and no clone a single base away is much larger than it.

Sequencing was carried out using blood. The sequence links TRBV7-9 to TRBJ2-3, with the D gene not confidently named. The receptor comes from a man younger than 35 in good health. This receptor carries the CDR3 CASSLVTQYF. The bases are TGTGCCAGCAGCTTAGTCACGCAGTATTTT.